This T cell receptor beta chain was recorded in a study of human T cells and chemical hapten exposure. The overall study: Affected patients, primarily female, had alopecia areata, totalis or universalis.

Findings and caveats of the study: Expanded TCRs produced significantly more large CDR3 similarity clusters than controls did. No alteration of TCRs above 1 in 1000 frequency was seen with DPC sensitization.

The library tagged individual cDNA molecules with unique molecular identifiers. TCRdb reanalysed the RACE reads using MiXCR and keeps one entry per CDR3 protein. The sample carries 90,000 to 110,000 distinct CDR3 sequences, roughly a tenth recorded once. J gave up 12 bases and V 6 bases, and 10 bases lay outside the gene matches. In germline, CDR1 is MNHEY, CDR2 SVGEGT. The CDR3 runs to 12 residues. Time point meaning: patch test 2, 6 weeks after DPC sensitization. Treatment of the sample: therapeutic diphenylcyclopropenone sensitization with weekly scalp DPC. Turning to this clonotype: No antigen is known for it.

The input for sequencing was whole blood, taken in connection with sensitization to the hapten diphenylcyclopropenone (DPC). The TCR originated in a woman aged 35 to 49 with alopecia areata. Some clones in this sample may be carry-over from other donors' samples. The chain joins TRBV6-2 or TRBV6-3 to TRBJ1-2; 7 positions match TRBD1. This chain's CDR3 is CASRHPGQLDTF. CDR3 nucleotide sequence: TGTGCCAGCAGGCATCCGGGACAGCTCGACACCTTC.